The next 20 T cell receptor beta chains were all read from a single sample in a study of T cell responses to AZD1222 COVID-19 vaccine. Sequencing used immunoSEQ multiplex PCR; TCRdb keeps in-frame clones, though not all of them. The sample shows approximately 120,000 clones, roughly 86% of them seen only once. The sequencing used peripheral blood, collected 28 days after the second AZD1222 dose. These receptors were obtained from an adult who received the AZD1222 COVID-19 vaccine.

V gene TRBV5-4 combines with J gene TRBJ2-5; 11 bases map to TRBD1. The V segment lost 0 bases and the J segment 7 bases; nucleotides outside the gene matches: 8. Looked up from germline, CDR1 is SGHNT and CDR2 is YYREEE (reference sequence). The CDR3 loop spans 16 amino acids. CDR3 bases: TGTGCCAGCAGCTTGGCCTCCGGGACAGGGGGGGCGACCCAGTACTTC. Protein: CASSLASGTGGATQYF.

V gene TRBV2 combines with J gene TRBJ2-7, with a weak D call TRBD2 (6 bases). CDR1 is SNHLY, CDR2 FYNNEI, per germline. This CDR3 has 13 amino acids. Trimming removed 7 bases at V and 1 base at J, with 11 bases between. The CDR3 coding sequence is TGTGCCAGCATCCGGGAGCGGTCCTACGAGCAGTACTTC. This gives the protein CASIRERSYEQYF.

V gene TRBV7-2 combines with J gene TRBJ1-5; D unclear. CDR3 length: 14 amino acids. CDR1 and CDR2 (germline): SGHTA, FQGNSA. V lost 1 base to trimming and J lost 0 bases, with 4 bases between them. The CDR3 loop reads CASSLVFSNQPQHF. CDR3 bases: TGTGCCAGCAGCTTAGTCTTTAGCAATCAGCCCCAGCATTTT. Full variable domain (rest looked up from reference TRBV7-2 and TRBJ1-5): GAGVSQSPSNKVTEKGKDVELRCDPISGHTALYWYRQSLGQGLEFLIYFQGNSAPDKSGLPSDRFSAERTGGSVSTLTIQRTQQEDSAVYLCASSLVFSNQPQHFGDGTRLSIL.

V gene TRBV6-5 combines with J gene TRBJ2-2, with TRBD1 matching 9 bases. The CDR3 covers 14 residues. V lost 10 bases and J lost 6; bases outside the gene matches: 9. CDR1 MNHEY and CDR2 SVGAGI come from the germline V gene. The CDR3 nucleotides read TGTGCCACCCAGGACAGGGGTCGGTCCGGGGAGCTGTTTTTT. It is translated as CATQDRGRSGELFF.

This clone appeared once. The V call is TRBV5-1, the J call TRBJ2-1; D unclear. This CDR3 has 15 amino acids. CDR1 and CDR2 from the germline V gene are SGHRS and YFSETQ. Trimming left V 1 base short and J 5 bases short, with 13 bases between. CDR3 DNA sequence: TGCGCCAGCAGCTTGTTTGCGGCACCCAACAATGAGCAGTTCTTC. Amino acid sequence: CASSLFAAPNNEQFF.

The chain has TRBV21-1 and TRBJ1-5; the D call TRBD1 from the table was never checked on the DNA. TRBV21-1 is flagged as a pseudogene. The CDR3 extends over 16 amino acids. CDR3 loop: CASSKGGGGYSTPQHF. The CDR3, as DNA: TGTGCCAGCAGCAAAGGTGGAGGGGGCTACTCAACTCCCCAGCATTTT.

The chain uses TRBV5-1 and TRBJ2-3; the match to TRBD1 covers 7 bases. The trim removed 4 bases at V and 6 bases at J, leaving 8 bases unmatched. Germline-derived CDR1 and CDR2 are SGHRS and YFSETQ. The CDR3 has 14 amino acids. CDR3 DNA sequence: TGCGCCAGCAGCAACGACAGGGCGGTGGATACGCAGTATTTT. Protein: CASSNDRAVDTQYF.

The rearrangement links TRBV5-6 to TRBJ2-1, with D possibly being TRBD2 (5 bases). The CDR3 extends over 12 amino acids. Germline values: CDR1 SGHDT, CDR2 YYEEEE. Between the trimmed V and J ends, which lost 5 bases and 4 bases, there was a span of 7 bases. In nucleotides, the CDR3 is TGTGCCAGCAGTACTAGGTACAATGAGCAGTTCTTC. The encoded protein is CASSTRYNEQFF.

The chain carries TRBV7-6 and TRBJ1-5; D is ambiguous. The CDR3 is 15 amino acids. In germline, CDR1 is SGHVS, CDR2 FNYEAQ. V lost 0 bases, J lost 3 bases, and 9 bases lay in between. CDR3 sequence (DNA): TGTGCCAGCAGCTTAGCCTCCGGCTACAATCAGCCCCAGCATTTT. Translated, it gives CASSLASGYNQPQHF.

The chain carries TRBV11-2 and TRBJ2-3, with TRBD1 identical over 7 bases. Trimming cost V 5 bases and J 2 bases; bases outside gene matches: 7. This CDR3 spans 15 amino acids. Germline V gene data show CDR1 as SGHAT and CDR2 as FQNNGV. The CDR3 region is CASSLRQGNTDTQYF. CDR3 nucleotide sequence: TGTGCCAGCAGCCTCCGACAGGGAAACACAGATACGCAGTATTTT.

The CDR3 region is CASSPYAARDKEGYTF. The CDR3 nucleotides are TGTGCCAGCTCACCATACGCAGCCCGGGACAAAGAAGGCTACACCTTC. The chain joins TRBV18 to TRBJ1-2, with D possibly being TRBD1 (6 bases). Germline assignment: CDR1 KGHSH and CDR2 LQKENI. Trimming left V 2 bases short and J 8 bases short, with 21 bases between. CDR3 length equals 16 residues.

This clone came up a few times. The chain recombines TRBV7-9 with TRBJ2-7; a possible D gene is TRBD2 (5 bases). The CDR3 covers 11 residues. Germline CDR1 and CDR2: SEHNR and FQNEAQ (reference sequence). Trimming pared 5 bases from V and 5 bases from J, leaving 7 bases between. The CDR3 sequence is CASSPGDEQYF. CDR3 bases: TGTGCCAGCAGCCCCGGGGACGAGCAGTACTTC.

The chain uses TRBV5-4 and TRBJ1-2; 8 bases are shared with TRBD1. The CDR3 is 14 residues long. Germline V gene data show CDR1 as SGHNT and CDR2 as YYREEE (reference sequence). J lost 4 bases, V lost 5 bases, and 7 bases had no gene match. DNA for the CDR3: TGTGCCAGCAGGTCTCAGGGGGCTGGCTATGGCTACACCTTC. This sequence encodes CASRSQGAGYGYTF.

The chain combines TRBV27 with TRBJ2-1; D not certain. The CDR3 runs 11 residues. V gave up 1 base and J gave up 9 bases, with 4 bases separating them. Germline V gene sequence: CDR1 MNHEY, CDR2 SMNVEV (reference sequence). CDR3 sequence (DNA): TGTGCCAGCAGTTTATACGGTGAGCAGTTCTTC. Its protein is CASSLYGEQFF.

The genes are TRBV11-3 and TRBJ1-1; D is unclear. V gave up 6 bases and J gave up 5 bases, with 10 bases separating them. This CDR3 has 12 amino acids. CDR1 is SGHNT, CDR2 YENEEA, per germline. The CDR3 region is CASRDKWTEAFF. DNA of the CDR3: TGTGCCAGCAGAGACAAATGGACTGAAGCTTTCTTT. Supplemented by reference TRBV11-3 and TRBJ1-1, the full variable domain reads EAGVVQSPRYKIIEKKQPVAFWCNPISGHNTLYWYLQNLGQGPELLIRYENEEAVDDSQLPKDRFSAERLKGVDSTLKIQPAELGDSAVYLCASRDKWTEAFFGQGTRLTVV.

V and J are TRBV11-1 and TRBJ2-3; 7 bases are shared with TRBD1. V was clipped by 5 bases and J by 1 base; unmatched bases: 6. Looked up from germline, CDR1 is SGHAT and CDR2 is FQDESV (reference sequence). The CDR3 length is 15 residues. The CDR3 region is CASSLTGDRTDTQYF. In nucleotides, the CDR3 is TGTGCCAGCAGCCTAACAGGGGACCGCACAGATACGCAGTATTTT.

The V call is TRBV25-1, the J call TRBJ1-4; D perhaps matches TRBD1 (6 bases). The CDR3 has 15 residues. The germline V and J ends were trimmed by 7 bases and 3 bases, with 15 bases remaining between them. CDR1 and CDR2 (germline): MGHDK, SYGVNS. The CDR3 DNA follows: TGTGCCAGCACCCCTCGGGGGGCCCCTAATGAAAAACTGTTTTTT. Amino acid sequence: CASTPRGAPNEKLFF.

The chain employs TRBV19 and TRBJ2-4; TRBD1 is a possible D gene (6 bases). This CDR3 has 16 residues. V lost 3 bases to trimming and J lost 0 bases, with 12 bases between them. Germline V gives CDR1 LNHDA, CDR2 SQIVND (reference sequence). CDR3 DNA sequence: TGTGCCAGTAGTATCTTCACAGGGTTAGCCAAAAACATTCAGTACTTC. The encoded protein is CASSIFTGLAKNIQYF.

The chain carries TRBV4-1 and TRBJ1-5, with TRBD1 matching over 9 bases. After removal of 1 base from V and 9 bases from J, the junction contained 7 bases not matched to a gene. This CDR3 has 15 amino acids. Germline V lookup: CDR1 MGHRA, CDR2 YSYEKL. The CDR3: CASSQVTGTGLPQHF. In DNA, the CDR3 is TGCGCCAGCAGCCAAGTGACGGGGACAGGGCTGCCCCAGCATTTT.

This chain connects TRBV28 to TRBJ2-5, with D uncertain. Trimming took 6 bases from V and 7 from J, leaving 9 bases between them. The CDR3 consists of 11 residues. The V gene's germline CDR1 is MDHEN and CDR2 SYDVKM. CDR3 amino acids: CASSRTGTQYF. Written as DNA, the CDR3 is TGTGCCAGCAGCCGAACGGGGACCCAGTACTTC.